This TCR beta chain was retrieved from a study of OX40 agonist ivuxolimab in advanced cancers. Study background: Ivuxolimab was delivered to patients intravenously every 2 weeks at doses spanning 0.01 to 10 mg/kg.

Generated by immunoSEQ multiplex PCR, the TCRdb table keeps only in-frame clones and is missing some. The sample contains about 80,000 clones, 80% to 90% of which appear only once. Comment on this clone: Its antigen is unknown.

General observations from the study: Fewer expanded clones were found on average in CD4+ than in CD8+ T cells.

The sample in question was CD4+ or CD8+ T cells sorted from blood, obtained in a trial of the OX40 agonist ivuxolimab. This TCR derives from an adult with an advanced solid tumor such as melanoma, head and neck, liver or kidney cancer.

CDR3 DNA sequence: TGTGCCTGGAGTGGATGGGGACAGTTGGGAGAGACCCAGTACTTC. It yields the protein CAWSGWGQLGETQYF. J is TRBJ2-5 and V is TRBV30; 7 nucleotides align to TRBD1. CDR3 size: 15 residues. V shed 1 base, J shed 4 bases, and the junction held 9 bases outside the gene matches. From germline, CDR1 is GTSNPN and CDR2 SVGIG (reference sequence).